Listed below are T cell receptor beta chains from one sample, sequenced in a study of blood T cell repertoires in COVID-19. Produced via immunoSEQ multiplex PCR; TCRdb's table is partial and in-frame only. Of under 450,000 clones in the sample, under 85% are singletons; the top ten hold about 4.8%. The sequenced sample consisted of PBMCs or T cells enriched from blood (not recorded which). The receptor set was obtained from a woman aged 50 to 60 who had recovered from COVID-19. Both conserved end residues are part of each CDR3. A D gene is named only where the DNA matches it firmly. Rows give clone size only sometimes, using once, few, many, or a class for an expanded clone.

length: 12; J: TRBJ1-2; V: TRBV7-9; D: NA; size: NA; DNA: TGTGCCAGCAGCGGCGGGATCTATGGCTACACCTTC; CDR3: CASSGGIYGYTF
length: 14; J: TRBJ1-6; V: TRBV6-5; D: NA; size: NA; DNA: TGTGCCAGCGGTAGGGACATCGATAATTCACCCCTCCACTTT; CDR3: CASGRDIDNSPLHF
length: 14; J: TRBJ1-4; V: TRBV4-2; D: TRBD1; size: once; DNA: TGTGCCAGCAGCCAGACAGGGGGCAATGAAAAACTGTTTTTT; CDR3: CASSQTGGNEKLFF
length: 16; J: TRBJ1-6; V: TRBV18; D: NA; size: NA; DNA: TGTGCCAGCTCACCCTTGACAGCCAACGACAATTCACCCCTCCACTTT; CDR3: CASSPLTANDNSPLHF
length: 17; J: TRBJ1-3; V: TRBV18; D: NA; size: NA; DNA: TGTGCCAGCTCTCCTACCATATGGACAGCCTCTGGAAACACCATATATTTT; CDR3: CASSPTIWTASGNTIYF
length: 13; J: TRBJ1-2; V: TRBV11-2; D: NA; size: NA; DNA: TGTGCCAGCAGCTTTAGTGAACTCTATGGCTACACCTTC; CDR3: CASSFSELYGYTF
length: 16; J: TRBJ2-1; V: TRBV7-9; D: NA; size: NA; DNA: TGTGCCAGCAGCCCCCGGGGTCCGAGCTCCTACAATGAGCAGTTCTTC; CDR3: CASSPRGPSSYNEQFF
length: 15; J: TRBJ1-2; V: TRBV11-2; D: NA; size: NA; DNA: TGTGCCAGCAGCAAGGTTACTCAGGGGCTCGGTGGCTACACCTTC; CDR3: CASSKVTQGLGGYTF
length: 17; J: TRBJ2-1; V: TRBV5-1; D: NA; size: once; DNA: TGCGCCAGCAGCTTGGTTTTGGGGCCCTCTCCGTACAATGAGCAGTTCTTC; CDR3: CASSLVLGPSPYNEQFF
length: 13; J: TRBJ1-4; V: TRBV7-9; D: NA; size: NA; DNA: TGTGCCAGCAGCCTCGGGGGGGTTGTTAAGCTGTTTTTT; CDR3: CASSLGGVVKLFF
length: 10; J: TRBJ2-7; V: TRBV12-3/TRBV12-4; D: TRBD1; size: once; DNA: TGTGCCAGCAATACCGGGACAGGCTTCTTC; CDR3: CASNTGTGFF
length: 16; J: TRBJ1-1; V: TRBV11-3; D: NA; size: NA; DNA: TGTGCCAGCAGCGACAGGCCGCATGGGATAAACACTGAAGCTTTCTTT; CDR3: CASSDRPHGINTEAFF
length: 15; J: TRBJ2-1; V: TRBV4-2; D: TRBD2; size: many; DNA: TGTGCCAGCAGCCAAGATAGCGGGGGGGCCAATGAGCAGTTCTTC; CDR3: CASSQDSGGANEQFF
length: 13; J: TRBJ1-2; V: TRBV5-1; D: NA; size: NA; DNA: TGCGCCAGCAGCACGGACAGTACCTATGGCTACACCTTC; CDR3: CASSTDSTYGYTF
length: 13; J: TRBJ1-2; V: TRBV30; D: TRBD1; size: NA; DNA: TGTGCCTGGAGTAAGAAAGGGGGCGGCGGCTACACCTTC; CDR3: CAWSKKGGGGYTF
length: 15; J: TRBJ1-1; V: TRBV27; D: TRBD1; size: NA; DNA: TGTGCCAGCAGTACGCCAAACAGGGGGAACACTGAAGCTTTCTTT; CDR3: CASSTPNRGNTEAFF
length: 16; J: TRBJ2-2; V: TRBV7-9; D: NA; size: NA; DNA: TGTGCCAGCCCTAGGTCGGCAGCCCCGAACACCGGGGAGCTGTTTTTT; CDR3: CASPRSAAPNTGELFF
length: 15; J: TRBJ1-1; V: TRBV5-5; D: NA; size: NA; DNA: TGTGCCAGCAGCCTCCCTCTGTTCGGTTGGACTGAAGCTTTCTTT; CDR3: CASSLPLFGWTEAFF
length: 15; J: TRBJ2-7; V: TRBV19; D: TRBD1; size: once; DNA: TGTGCCAGTAGTGTAGAACCCGGGACAGGGGTCGAGCAGTACTTC; CDR3: CASSVEPGTGVEQYF
length: 16; J: TRBJ2-1; V: TRBV4-1; D: NA; size: NA; DNA: TGCGCCAGCAGCGGCGTCGACTTGGTACATTACGAGGAGCAGTTCTTC; CDR3: CASSGVDLVHYEEQFF
length: 15; J: TRBJ2-1; V: TRBV27; D: TRBD2; size: NA; DNA: TGTGCCAGCAGTTCGGCGGGAGGGCGCGGGAATGAGCAGTTCTTC; CDR3: CASSSAGGRGNEQFF
length: 15; J: TRBJ1-2; V: TRBV7-2; D: NA; size: NA; DNA: TGTGCCAGCAGCTTAACAGGTACCCGCAACTATGGCTACACCTTC; CDR3: CASSLTGTRNYGYTF
length: 14; J: TRBJ2-7; V: TRBV19; D: NA; size: NA; DNA: TGTGCCAGTAGTCCCCACCCGACAGCCTACGAGCAGTACTTC; CDR3: CASSPHPTAYEQYF
length: 13; J: TRBJ1-1; V: TRBV5-6; D: TRBD1; size: NA; DNA: TGTGCCAGCAGCTTGGCGACAGGGCGAAAAGCTTTCTTT; CDR3: CASSLATGRKAFF
length: 18; J: TRBJ1-1; V: TRBV19; D: TRBD1; size: NA; DNA: TGTGCCAGTAGACCACAGGGGGCGGCGATACGAGGGAACACTGAAGCTTTCTTT; CDR3: CASRPQGAAIRGNTEAFF
length: 14; J: TRBJ1-1; V: TRBV3-1/TRBV3-2; D: NA; size: NA; DNA: TGTGCCAGCAGCCAAGTACCCGGGAATTCTGAAGCTTTCTTT; CDR3: CASSQVPGNSEAFF
length: 12; J: TRBJ2-7; V: TRBV6-2/TRBV6-3; D: NA; size: NA; DNA: TGTGCCAGCAGTTACCCTAGTCACGAGCAGTACTTC; CDR3: CASSYPSHEQYF
length: 14; J: TRBJ2-7; V: TRBV5-4; D: TRBD2; size: NA; DNA: TGTGCCAGCAGCTTGGGCCGGGAGGGCAACGAGCAGTACTTC; CDR3: CASSLGREGNEQYF
length: 13; J: TRBJ1-2; V: TRBV11-2; D: NA; size: NA; DNA: TGTGCCAGCAGCTTAGGGGGCCCCTATGGCTACACCTTC; CDR3: CASSLGGPYGYTF
length: 15; J: TRBJ2-7; V: TRBV6-2/TRBV6-3; D: TRBD2; size: NA; DNA: TGTGCCAGCAGTTACGCAGCGGGAGGAATCTACGAGCAGTACTTC; CDR3: CASSYAAGGIYEQYF
length: 14; J: TRBJ1-5; V: TRBV15; D: NA; size: NA; DNA: TGTGCCACCAGCAGAGCGTATGGCAATCAGCCCCAGCATTTT; CDR3: CATSRAYGNQPQHF
length: 15; J: TRBJ2-3; V: TRBV7-2; D: NA; size: NA; DNA: TGTGCCAGCAGCTTGGAGGGAGTTAGCACAGATACGCAGTATTTT; CDR3: CASSLEGVSTDTQYF
length: 13; J: TRBJ2-1; V: TRBV5-1; D: TRBD1; size: NA; DNA: TGCGCCAGCAGTTACGGGACAGACAATGAGCAGTTCTTC; CDR3: CASSYGTDNEQFF